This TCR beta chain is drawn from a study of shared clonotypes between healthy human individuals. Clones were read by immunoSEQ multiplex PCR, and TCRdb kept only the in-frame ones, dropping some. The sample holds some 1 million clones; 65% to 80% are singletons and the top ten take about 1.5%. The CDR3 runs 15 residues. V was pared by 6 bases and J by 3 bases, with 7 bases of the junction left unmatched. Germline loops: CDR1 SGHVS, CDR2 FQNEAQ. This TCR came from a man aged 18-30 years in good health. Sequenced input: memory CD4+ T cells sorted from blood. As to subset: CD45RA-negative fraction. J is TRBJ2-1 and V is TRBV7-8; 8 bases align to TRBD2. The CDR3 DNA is TGTGCCAGCAGACGGGGACTAGGGAACTACAATGAGCAGTTCTTC. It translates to CASRRGLGNYNEQFF. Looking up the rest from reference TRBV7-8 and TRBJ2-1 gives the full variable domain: GAGVSQSPRYKVAKRGQDVALRCDPISGHVSLFWYQQALGQGPEFLTYFQNEAQLDKSGLPSDRFFAERPEGSVSTLKIQRTQQEDSAVYLCASRRGLGNYNEQFFGPGTRLTVL.